Listed below are T cell receptor beta chains from one sample, sequenced in a study of PD-L1 blockade in urothelial cancer. TCRdb's table, derived via immunoSEQ multiplex PCR, lists solely in-frame clones and lacks some. This table holds about 80,000 clones, roughly 87% found once. Sequenced here: PBMCs, sampled around atezolizumab (anti-PD-L1) treatment. These receptors came from a woman in her 70s with urothelial cancer. Each CDR3 is given with its conserved first and last residue. The D gene is left open where the match is weak. Clone size, where shown, is once, few, many, or a class for clones that have expanded.

>15|TRBV30|TRBJ1-2|.|TRBD1
CAWRQGLQFNYGYTF
TGTGCCTGGAGACAGGGGCTGCAATTTAACTATGGCTACACCTTC
>15|TRBV2|TRBJ2-7|once|.
CASSRGGGIVGKQYF
TGTGCCAGCAGTCGAGGGGGGGGTATCGTGGGAAAGCAGTACTTC
>15|TRBV7-8|TRBJ2-1|once|TRBD2
CASSRGRGWGNEQFF
TGTGCCAGCAGCCGAGGGAGGGGATGGGGCAATGAGCAGTTCTTC
>18|TRBV5-1|TRBJ1-1|few|.
CASSSLGPMGPLNTEAFF
TGCGCCAGCAGCTCCCTGGGGCCGATGGGCCCTTTGAACACTGAAGCTTTCTTT
>15|TRBV2|TRBJ1-4|.|TRBD1
CASSAPRQGRGQMFF
TGTGCCAGCAGTGCCCCGAGACAGGGCCGGGGTCAAATGTTTTTT
>14|TRBV7-2|TRBJ1-1|.|TRBD1
CASTPHRGLTEAFF
TGTGCCAGCACCCCCCACAGGGGGCTAACTGAAGCTTTCTTT
>16|TRBV4-1|TRBJ2-7|.|TRBD2
CASSPGLAGGSYEQYF
TGCGCCAGCAGCCCGGGACTAGCGGGAGGGTCCTACGAGCAGTACTTC
>14|TRBV18|TRBJ1-5|.|TRBD1
CASSPGSGGQPQHF
TGTGCCAGCTCACCAGGGTCAGGGGGTCAGCCCCAGCATTTT
>14|TRBV27|TRBJ2-7|.|TRBD1
CASSRQGAIGEQYF
TGTGCCAGCAGTAGACAGGGGGCAATAGGCGAGCAGTACTTC
>16|TRBV6-6|TRBJ2-5|.|.
CASSYSMPGVQETQYF
TGTGCCAGCAGTTACTCGATGCCGGGGGTCCAAGAGACCCAGTACTTC
>15|TRBV7-9|TRBJ1-5|few|TRBD1
CASSLDGGQPQPQHF
TGTGCCAGCAGCTTAGATGGGGGACAGCCGCAGCCCCAGCATTTT
>17|TRBV10-3|TRBJ2-1|.|TRBD1
CAISDPNRGQGMNEQFF
TGTGCCATCAGTGACCCCAACCGGGGACAGGGCATGAATGAGCAGTTCTTC
>15|TRBV4-2|TRBJ2-1|few|TRBD2
CASSQVTSAYNEQFF
TGTGCCAGCAGCCAAGTGACTAGCGCCTACAATGAGCAGTTCTTC
>15|TRBV7-9|TRBJ1-2|.|.
CASSFSGVRNYGYTF
TGTGCCAGCAGCTTTTCAGGGGTCCGTAACTATGGCTACACCTTC
>15|TRBV18|TRBJ2-5|.|TRBD1
CASSYGTAVQETQYF
TGTGCCAGCTCATACGGGACAGCAGTCCAAGAGACCCAGTACTTC
>13|TRBV14|TRBJ1-2|.|TRBD1
CASSHRTGDGYTF
TGTGCCAGCAGCCATCGGACAGGGGATGGCTACACCTTC
>15|TRBV28|TRBJ1-1|.|.
CASSLYSLMQTEAFF
TGTGCCAGCAGTTTATACAGCCTAATGCAAACTGAAGCTTTCTTT
>14|TRBV6-5|TRBJ2-7|.|.
CASSSSWSSYEQYF
TGTGCCAGCAGTTCCTCATGGAGCTCCTACGAGCAGTACTTC
>13|TRBV10-3|TRBJ2-7|once|.
CAISRDKAYEQYF
TGTGCCATTTCGAGGGACAAGGCCTACGAGCAGTACTTC
>16|TRBV5-1|TRBJ2-2|once|.
CASSPDYPANTGELFF
TGCGCCAGCAGCCCGGACTACCCAGCGAACACCGGGGAGCTGTTTTTT
>16|TRBV15|TRBJ2-3|.|TRBD2
CATSIPGLAGKDTQYF
TGTGCCACCAGCATACCTGGACTAGCGGGGAAAGATACGCAGTATTTT
>19|TRBV4-1|TRBJ2-3|.|TRBD2
CASSQDIAVVAGSTDTQYF
TGCGCCAGCAGCCAAGATATTGCGGTAGTAGCGGGCAGCACAGATACGCAGTATTTT
>14|TRBV5-4|TRBJ2-7|.|TRBD2
CASSFLAGGHEQYF
TGTGCCAGCAGCTTTCTAGCGGGAGGGCACGAGCAGTACTTC
>15|TRBV27|TRBJ1-4|.|TRBD1
CASSLGQANNEKLFF
TGTGCCAGCAGTTTAGGACAGGCCAATAATGAAAAACTGTTTTTT
>15|TRBV15|TRBJ2-2|.|.
CATSTWGRPPGELFF
TGTGCCACCAGCACGTGGGGGCGCCCCCCCGGGGAGCTGTTTTTT
>13|TRBV30|TRBJ2-7|.|.
CAWSESTLHEQYF
TGTGCCTGGAGTGAAAGTACATTGCACGAGCAGTACTTC
>15|TRBV10-2|TRBJ2-1|.|TRBD1
CASTLYRGVVNEQFF
TGCGCCAGCACTCTATACAGGGGAGTGGTTAATGAGCAGTTCTTC
>15|TRBV6-1|TRBJ2-5|.|.
CASSENQAVQETQYF
TGTGCCAGCAGTGAAAACCAGGCCGTCCAAGAGACCCAGTACTTC
>14|TRBV5-1|TRBJ2-7|once|TRBD2
CASSYSGGTYEQYF
TGCGCCAGCAGCTATAGCGGGGGCACCTACGAGCAGTACTTC
>12|TRBV19|TRBJ1-5|few|.
CASRKPNQPQHF
TGTGCCAGTCGCAAGCCTAATCAGCCCCAGCATTTT
>14|TRBV7-8|TRBJ1-2|.|.
CASSLAGGDYGYTF
TGTGCCAGCAGCTTAGCAGGGGGTGACTATGGCTACACCTTC
>13|TRBV5-1|TRBJ2-7|once|.
CASSLGAGYEQYF
TGCGCCAGCAGCTTGGGGGCTGGGTACGAGCAGTACTTC
>13|TRBV19|TRBJ1-1|once|.
CASSNEKYTEAFF
TGTGCCAGTAGTAACGAGAAGTACACTGAAGCTTTCTTT
>15|TRBV7-2|TRBJ2-5|once|TRBD2
CASSSLAGRGGTQYF
TGTGCCAGCAGCTCCCTAGCGGGGAGGGGGGGGACCCAGTACTTC
>15|TRBV9|TRBJ2-1|.|.
CASSSGSSSYNEQFF
TGTGCCAGCAGCTCTGGTAGCAGCTCCTACAATGAGCAGTTCTTC
>14|TRBV7-2|TRBJ1-2|.|.
CASSVNSGERGYTF
TGTGCCAGCAGCGTTAACTCAGGGGAGAGGGGCTACACCTTC
>14|TRBV28|TRBJ2-7|.|TRBD1
CASRGTGLAHEQYF
TGTGCCAGCAGAGGGACAGGGTTAGCCCACGAGCAGTACTTC
>15|TRBV25-1|TRBJ1-6|.|.
CASRNLKGIDSPLHF
TGTGCCAGCCGAAACCTGAAGGGGATTGATTCACCCCTCCACTTT
>15|TRBV4-1|TRBJ2-2|.|.
CASSRTRGHTGELFF
TGCGCCAGCAGCCGGACCAGGGGCCACACCGGGGAGCTGTTTTTT
>14|TRBV27|TRBJ1-4|many|.
CASSLNRDHEKLFF
TGTGCCAGCAGTTTAAACAGGGATCATGAAAAACTGTTTTTT
>13|TRBV5-5|TRBJ2-3|.|.
CASSSLSTDTQYF
TGTGCCAGCAGCTCCCTTAGCACAGATACGCAGTATTTT
>18|TRBV5-6|TRBJ1-3|.|.
CASSLESGRGYTGNTIYF
TGTGCCAGCAGCTTGGAGTCGGGGAGGGGCTACACTGGAAACACCATATATTTT
>14|TRBV6-6|TRBJ2-2|.|.
CASTGGLTTGELFF
TGTGCCAGCACAGGCGGGCTGACCACCGGGGAGCTGTTTTTT
>13|TRBV5-1|TRBJ2-5|.|TRBD1
CASRTGGQETQYF
TGCGCCAGCCGGACAGGGGGTCAAGAGACCCAGTACTTC
>20|TRBV27|TRBJ2-7|.|TRBD1
CASSSLRDRGFGGGSGEQYF
TGTGCCAGCAGTTCACTCCGGGACAGGGGGTTTGGAGGGGGCTCGGGCGAGCAGTACTTC
>15|TRBV4-1|TRBJ1-4|.|.
CASSQAGGTNEKLFF
TGCGCCAGCAGCCAGGCGGGGGGGACTAATGAAAAACTGTTTTTT
>14|TRBV30|TRBJ1-2|.|.
CAWTRGVENYGYTF
TGTGCCTGGACCAGGGGCGTGGAAAACTATGGCTACACCTTC
>15|TRBV19|TRBJ2-2|.|.
CASSIDVGTPGELFF
TGTGCCAGTAGTATAGATGTGGGCACCCCCGGGGAGCTGTTTTTT
>13|TRBV30|TRBJ1-1|.|.
CAWSELSTAEAFF
TGTGCCTGGAGTGAACTCTCTACTGCTGAAGCTTTCTTT
>12|TRBV5-1|TRBJ2-3|once|.
CASSPSTDTQYF
TGCGCCAGCAGCCCTAGCACAGATACGCAGTATTTT
>13|TRBV29-1|TRBJ1-1|once|TRBD1
CSVERGQGTEAFF
TGCAGCGTTGAACGCGGACAGGGCACTGAAGCTTTCTTT
>18|TRBV18|TRBJ2-3|.|.
CASSPSQPIASSTDTQYF
TGTGCCAGCTCACCTTCGCAGCCTATAGCCTCAAGCACAGATACGCAGTATTTT
>11|TRBV7-2|TRBJ2-7|.|.
CASSRGSQAYF
TGTGCCAGCAGCCGCGGGTCCCAGGCGTACTTC